Below, 13 T cell receptor beta chains from the same sample are listed, as sequenced in a study of blood T cell repertoires in COVID-19 (dated by TCRdb to the early 2020s). Receptors were amplified or captured by the immunoSEQ multiplex PCR assay. Imported from immuneACCESS, the table was reduced by TCRdb to in-frame sequences with V and J called. These copies leave out some clones; in studies compared against another copy, an unresolved V gene accounts for under half, and the cause of the remainder is not known. Recorded for this sample are about 140,000 clones; around 80% of them occurred a single time. The top ten clonotypes cover 9.5% to 12% of the sample. The material sequenced was peripheral blood. The receptors stem from a man aged 60-69 years who had recovered from COVID-19.

The CDR3: CASSEVSGRAGELFF. CDR3 nucleotides: TGTGCCAGCAGTGAAGTTAGCGGGAGGGCCGGGGAGCTGTTTTTT. The V call is TRBV2, the J call TRBJ2-2; TRBD2 agrees at 11 bases. V lost 1 base, J lost 6 bases, and 1 base stayed unmatched. The CDR3 contains 15 residues. The germline gives CDR1 SNHLY, CDR2 FYNNEI.

The chain is built from TRBV15 and TRBJ1-2; no clear D. V lost 5 bases and J 0 bases, leaving 16 bases between the germline ends. This CDR3 is 16 amino acids long. Germline loops: CDR1 LNHNV, CDR2 YYDKDF (reference sequence). CDR3 region: CATSRARGQSNYGYTF. In DNA, the CDR3 is TGTGCCACCAGCCGGGCGCGAGGGCAGTCTAACTATGGCTACACCTTC.

The sample holds a few counts of this clone. This chain joins TRBV4-2 and TRBJ1-1, with a possible D match to TRBD1 (6 bases). V dropped 5 bases and J dropped 3 bases, with 10 bases sitting between them. This CDR3 spans 13 amino acids. Per the germline V gene, CDR1 is LGHNA and CDR2 is YNFKEQ. Written as DNA, the CDR3 is TGTGCCAGCAGCTTAGGGGGGGACACTGAAGCTTTCTTT. Amino acid sequence: CASSLGGDTEAFF.

V and J are TRBV9 and TRBJ2-1, with 7 bases identical to TRBD2. The ends lost 2 bases at V and 8 bases at J; junction bases unmatched: 7. This CDR3 spans 14 amino acids. CDR1 and CDR2 from the germline V gene are SGDLS and YYNGEE. The CDR3 reads CASSVTGTTHEQFF. Written as DNA, the CDR3 is TGTGCCAGCAGCGTCACCGGGACTACACATGAGCAGTTCTTC.

The rearrangement uses TRBV5-4 and TRBJ1-6; 8 bases align to TRBD1. The CDR3 totals 15 residues. The V and J ends lost 4 bases and 9 bases, in that order; junction bases with no gene match: 9. The germline V gene encodes CDR1 SGHNT and CDR2 YYREEE (reference sequence). The CDR3 DNA reads TGTGCCAGCAGCCAAGACGGGACAGGTGTTTCACCCCTCCACTTT. Residues: CASSQDGTGVSPLHF.

This clone was recorded once. The gene calls are TRBV5-4 and TRBJ2-1; 12 nucleotides line up with TRBD2. Germline CDR1 is SGHNT and CDR2 is YYREEE (reference sequence). The length of the CDR3 is 15 residues. Trimming removed 0 bases from V and 9 bases from J; junction bases left unmatched: 4. The CDR3 region is CASSLGLAGEIEQFF. The CDR3 DNA sequence: TGTGCCAGCAGCTTGGGACTAGCGGGAGAAATTGAGCAGTTCTTC.

Here the CDR3 DNA reads TGCGCCAGCAGCTACAGGGGTACAGGGGCCAACGTCCTGACTTTC. Encoded protein: CASSYRGTGANVLTF. The chain has TRBV5-1 and TRBJ2-6, with 7 bases aligning to TRBD1. The length of the CDR3 is 15 residues. Trimming removed 3 bases from V and 4 bases from J; junction bases left unmatched: 4. CDR1 SGHRS and CDR2 YFSETQ come from the germline V gene.

The V gene is TRBV28, the J gene TRBJ1-2; D call uncertain. Germline lookup yields CDR1 MDHEN and CDR2 SYDVKM. V was pared by 5 bases and J by 8 bases, with 15 bases between. CDR3 length: 13 residues. The CDR3 loop is CASSSSEVGGYTF. In DNA form, the CDR3 reads TGTGCCAGCAGTAGCTCGGAGGTGGGCGGCTACACCTTC.

The V gene is TRBV9, the J gene TRBJ2-3; no clear D. The ends were cut back, 0 bases at V and 1 base at J, with 9 bases in the middle. The CDR3 spans 15 residues. From germline, CDR1 is SGDLS and CDR2 YYNGEE. The CDR3 here is CASSVGVGGTDTQYF. The CDR3 region has the DNA TGTGCCAGCAGCGTAGGTGTCGGTGGCACAGATACGCAGTATTTT.

V gene TRBV29-1 combines with J gene TRBJ2-7; 7 bases match TRBD1. Germline values: CDR1 SQVTM, CDR2 ANQGSEA. The length of the CDR3 is 16 residues. Losses at the gene ends were 3 bases for V and 0 bases for J; bases not matched to a gene: 11. CDR3 loop: CSVDVQGLRGSYEQYF. CDR3 bases: TGCAGCGTTGACGTACAGGGGCTAAGGGGCTCCTACGAGCAGTACTTC.

The V and J genes are TRBV19 and TRBJ2-1; tentative D call: TRBD2 (7 bases). The germline V gene encodes CDR1 LNHDA and CDR2 SQIVND (reference sequence). The CDR3 runs 16 residues. V was trimmed by 0 bases and J by 3 bases, leaving 12 bases between them. The CDR3 loop is CASSIDGGALYNEQFF. As DNA, the CDR3 is TGTGCCAGTAGTATAGATGGGGGGGCCCTCTACAATGAGCAGTTCTTC.

The chain joins TRBV5-1 to TRBJ1-1; 12 nucleotides match TRBD1. The CDR3 totals 15 residues. The V segment lost 3 bases and the J segment 1 base; nucleotides outside the gene matches: 1. CDR1 and CDR2 from the germline V gene are SGHRS and YFSETQ. The CDR3 nucleotides are TGCGCCAGCAGCTGGGACAGGGGGCGGAACACTGAAGCTTTCTTT. Translating it yields CASSWDRGRNTEAFF.

The chain couples TRBV21-1 to TRBJ2-5; the table assigns TRBD2, which was not confirmed against the DNA. TRBV21-1 is a pseudogene segment. This CDR3 is 18 amino acids long. This CDR3 is CASSKGSGGAGEIETQYF. Here the CDR3 DNA reads TGTGCCAGCAGCAAAGGAAGCGGGGGGGCCGGCGAGATAGAGACCCAGTACTTC.